These 15 T cell receptor beta chains came from one sample sequenced in a study of T cell changes during pregnancy in multiple sclerosis. Assay used: immunoSEQ multiplex PCR; TCRdb lists only in-frame clones, some missing. Among roughly 85,000 clones listed, just over 90% were seen once. Sequencing used peripheral blood, obtained in the first trimester of pregnancy. All receptors come from a female donor with multiple sclerosis, enrolled in a pregnancy study.

This clone was detected once. The chain combines TRBV2 with TRBJ1-5, with TRBD1 matching over 12 bases. This CDR3 spans 18 amino acids. V was clipped by 6 bases and J by 1 base; unmatched bases: 10. Germline V gene sequence: CDR1 SNHLY, CDR2 FYNNEI. CDR3 bases: TGTGCCAGCAGATTAGGGACAGGGGGCGGGAAGAGCAATCAGCCCCAGCATTTT. This encodes CASRLGTGGGKSNQPQHF. Full variable domain (outside the CDR3, taken from reference TRBV2 and TRBJ1-5): EPEVTQTPSHQVTQMGQEVILRCVPISNHLYFYWYRQILGQKVEFLVSFYNNEISEKSEIFDDQFSVERPDGSNFTLKIRSTKLEDSAMYFCASRLGTGGGKSNQPQHFGDGTRLSIL.

This chain's CDR3 is CASSSKQGNEKLFF. The CDR3 DNA follows: TGTGCCAGCAGTTCCAAACAGGGAAATGAAAAACTGTTTTTT. The chain combines TRBV6-5 with TRBJ1-4, with D possibly matching TRBD1 (6 bases). This CDR3 is 14 amino acids long. Germline CDR1 reads MNHEY; CDR2 reads SVGAGI. V was clipped by 4 bases and J by 5 bases, with 11 bases between them.

V gene TRBV30 combines with J gene TRBJ1-6; D remains ambiguous. V lost 3 bases and J 0 bases, leaving 12 bases between the germline ends. Germline values: CDR1 GTSNPN, CDR2 SVGIG (reference sequence). This CDR3 is 16 amino acids long. The CDR3 DNA is TGTGCCTGGAGCCCCCGAGGAAGCTCCTATAATTCACCCCTCCACTTT. Amino acid sequence: CAWSPRGSSYNSPLHF.

In this sample, this clone turned up a few times. The chain has TRBV5-4 and TRBJ2-3; 10 positions match TRBD1. With 4 bases clipped from V and 5 bases from J, the junction kept 7 bases outside the gene matches. The V gene's germline CDR1 is SGHNT and CDR2 YYREEE (reference sequence). This CDR3 contains 15 residues. CDR3 bases: TGTGCCAGCAGCGTGCGGACAGGGGGTATAGATACGCAGTATTTT. Protein: CASSVRTGGIDTQYF.

The chain is built from TRBV7-9 and TRBJ2-5; 8 bases match TRBD1. With 5 bases clipped from V and 5 bases from J, the junction kept 10 bases outside the gene matches. CDR3 size: 15 residues. CDR1 and CDR2 (germline): SEHNR, FQNEAQ (reference sequence). CDR3 residues: CASSQNTGGRETQYF. The CDR3 DNA sequence: TGTGCCAGCAGCCAAAATACAGGGGGAAGGGAGACCCAGTACTTC. Complete variable domain (other parts from reference TRBV7-9 and TRBJ2-5): DTGVSQNPRHKITKRGQNVTFRCDPISEHNRLYWYRQTLGQGPEFLTYFQNEAQLEKSRLLSDRFSAERPKGSFSTLEIQRTEQGDSAMYLCASSQNTGGRETQYFGPGTRLLVL.

Here the CDR3 reads CASKADYNEKLFF. The CDR3 DNA follows: TGTGCCAGCAAGGCAGACTATAATGAAAAACTGTTTTTT. The V call is TRBV2, the J call TRBJ1-4; D is undetermined. V lost 7 bases and J 4 bases, leaving 10 bases between the germline ends. This CDR3 has 13 residues. Germline values: CDR1 SNHLY, CDR2 FYNNEI.

This clone has only a few counts. The chain employs TRBV30 and TRBJ1-5, with D tentatively TRBD1 (6 bases). Looked up from germline, CDR1 is GTSNPN and CDR2 is SVGIG (reference sequence). The CDR3 consists of 15 residues. Between the trimmed V and J ends, which lost 2 bases and 1 base, there was a span of 12 bases. The CDR3 nucleotides read TGTGCCTGGAGTATTCCGGGACACAGCAATCAGCCCCAGCATTTT. It is translated as CAWSIPGHSNQPQHF.

V gene TRBV5-4 combines with J gene TRBJ2-5, with 7 bases that match TRBD2. Germline V gives CDR1 SGHNT, CDR2 YYREEE (reference sequence). The CDR3 sequence is 14 residues long. J gave up 3 bases and V 0 bases, and 2 bases lay outside the gene matches. The CDR3, as DNA: TGTGCCAGCAGCTTGGCTAGCGGCGAAGAGACCCAGTACTTC. It codes for CASSLASGEETQYF.

The chain joins TRBV5-1 to TRBJ2-7; 8 positions agree with TRBD1. Germline V lookup: CDR1 SGHRS, CDR2 YFSETQ. CDR3 length: 17 residues. V shed 4 bases, J shed 3 bases, and the junction held 15 bases outside the gene matches. The CDR3 DNA reads TGCGCCAGCAGCGTTGAACCTGGGCAGGGGGCTTTCTACGAGCAGTACTTC. Translated: CASSVEPGQGAFYEQYF.

The chain couples TRBV5-4 to TRBJ1-2, with D possibly TRBD1 on 5 matching bases. The CDR3 contains 13 residues. Trimming took off 4 bases at V and 4 bases at J, with 11 bases between the two ends. CDR1 SGHNT and CDR2 YYREEE come from the germline V gene (reference sequence). The DNA of the CDR3 is TGTGCCAGCAGCACCCGACAGTTCTATGGCTACACCTTC. Its translation: CASSTRQFYGYTF.

This chain uses TRBV27 with TRBJ2-7, with a weak D call TRBD1 (6 bases). Germline CDR1 reads MNHEY; CDR2 reads SMNVEV (reference sequence). CDR3 length: 16 residues. The V end lost 5 bases, the J end lost 4 bases, and 21 bases lay between the germline ends. CDR3 residues: CASSPGSSGHLYEQYF. CDR3 in DNA: TGTGCCAGCAGTCCGGGCTCCTCGGGACACCTTTACGAGCAGTACTTC.

The rearrangement links TRBV5-1 to TRBJ2-6; tentative D call: TRBD1 (5 bases). The CDR3 consists of 16 residues. CDR1 SGHRS and CDR2 YFSETQ come from the germline V gene. V was clipped by 4 bases and J by 0 bases, with 11 bases between them. The CDR3 bases are TGCGCCAGCAGCCTAACAGGAGCCTCTGGGGCCAACGTCCTGACTTTC. Translating gives CASSLTGASGANVLTF.

The chain couples TRBV7-9 to TRBJ2-3, with 8 bases that match TRBD1. The CDR3 runs 17 residues. V was clipped by 5 bases and J by 2 bases; unmatched bases: 12. CDR1 and CDR2 (germline): SEHNR, FQNEAQ (reference sequence). CDR3 sequence: CASSATTGTGATDTQYF. In DNA, the CDR3 is TGTGCCAGCAGCGCAACAACCGGGACAGGAGCCACAGATACGCAGTATTTT.

The DNA of the CDR3 is TGTGCCAGCAGCTTAGAAGGACTAGGGAGCACAGATACGCAGTATTTT. As protein: CASSLEGLGSTDTQYF. This chain links TRBV13 with TRBJ2-3; 7 bases are a match to TRBD2. Unmatched junction bases numbered 4, after V lost 1 base and J lost 0 bases. The CDR3 loop spans 16 amino acids. Germline CDR1 is PRHDT and CDR2 is FYEKMQ (reference sequence).

There are a few counts of this clone. This chain links TRBV6-5 with TRBJ2-3; no definite D call. The CDR3 spans 13 residues. Germline values: CDR1 MNHEY, CDR2 SVGAGI. Trimming took off 7 bases at V and 0 bases at J, with 8 bases between the two ends. As DNA, the CDR3 is TGTGCCAGCAAGCGCGGTAGCACAGATACGCAGTATTTT. It is translated as CASKRGSTDTQYF.